The 2 T cell receptor beta chains reported below all come from one sample, sequenced in a study of beta chain features in type 1 diabetes. Expressed TCRB transcripts were sequenced because the entire RNA isolate underwent reverse transcription. The protocol was immunoSEQ multiplex PCR, while the TCRdb copy is restricted to in-frame clones and leaves out a portion. The sample yields approximately 150,000 clones, about 9.4% seen once. Sequenced material: naive CD4+ T cells from blood. The receptors derive from a man in his late teens or twenties in good health.

This clone was counted many times. The chain combines TRBV14 with TRBJ2-7, with D uncertain. The CDR3 covers 12 residues. In germline, CDR1 is SGHDN, CDR2 FVKESK. V was trimmed by 6 bases and J by 6 bases, leaving 12 bases between them. CDR3 residues: CASSSLGIEQYF. The CDR3 nucleotides are TGTGCCAGCAGTTCCCTGGGCATCGAGCAGTACTTC.

This clone was counted between two and nine times. The genes are TRBV4-3 and TRBJ1-5; D unclear. Per the germline V gene, CDR1 is LGHNA and CDR2 is YSLEER. This CDR3 comprises 14 residues. Trimming left V 0 bases short and J 7 bases short, with 10 bases between. The CDR3 is CASSQDSVSQPQHF. CDR3 nucleotide sequence: TGCGCCAGCAGCCAAGATTCGGTGTCACAGCCCCAGCATTTT.